This T cell receptor beta chain is from a study of T-cell reconstitution after alpha-beta-depleted transplantation in children (dated by TCRdb to 2016 to 2017). A note on the overall study: The study quantitatively tracked T-cell immune reconstitution after TCRalphabeta/CD19-depleted allogeneic hematopoietic cell transplantation in children using TCR repertoire profiling.

This clonotype was observed at least ten times. The target of this receptor is not known. No much larger clone is present one base from it, and per-base qualities are unavailable. What this sample's time point label stands for: day 60 (about 2 months) after transplantation. What the treatment or condition label conveys for this sample: allogeneic hematopoietic cell transplantation with graft depleted of TCRalphabeta T cells and CD19 B cells. The transplant recipients were children given TCRalphabeta/CD19-depleted allogeneic hematopoietic cell grafts. V and J are truncated by 5 bases and 2 bases respectively, leaving an intervening sequence of 13 bases. Sequences MDHEN (CDR1) and SYDVKM (CDR2) are obtained from the germline V gene. The CDR3 holds 14 amino acids from the cysteine to the phenylalanine. Only CDR3 DNA is held: 42 bases, read in frame from base 1. The library was made by PCR. The data were produced on an Illumina HiSeq 2500. TCR libraries were prepared with molecular barcoding, using unique molecular identifiers to normalize TCRbeta repertoire quantification. The raw public reads went through TCRdb reprocessing: fastp at Q25, MiXCR clone calling, in-frame beta chains kept. CDR3 protein duplicates are merged, each entry listing the most common genes and DNA. Here the sample has 45,000 to 55,000 distinct CDR3 sequences; 7.5% to 10% occur a single time. The top ten constitute approximately 27% of the sample.

What the research found in general, with its limitations: The apparently early alphabetaT-cell count recovery about two months after transplant was reportedly dependent on only several hundred rapidly expanded clones derived from non-depleted graft cells. In some patients, the high TCRbeta diversity seen at day 60 was put down to recipient T cells and intrathymic progenitors that had survived conditioning. Hyperexpanded clone frequencies declined over subsequent months; after one year, T-cell counts and TCRbeta diversity were mostly attributed to newly produced T cells.

The material was PBMCs, mostly from graft donor cells, obtained 60 days after TCRalphabeta/CD19-depleted stem cell transplant. This sequence was found in a male patient under 10 years old who had a stem cell transplant for chronic granulomatous disease, so the T cells may come from the graft donor. The sequence joins TRBV28 to TRBJ2-7, with a weak D call of TRBD1 (5 bases match). This receptor has the CDR3 CASSPHRPPYEQYF. The nucleotide sequence is TGTGCCAGCAGTCCACACAGGCCCCCCTACGAGCAGTACTTC.